This T cell receptor (beta chain) emerged from a study of blood T cell repertoires in COVID-19. Across the study: PBMCs, B-cell-depleted T cells, or T cells were the source of the cDNA or gDNA that made up the material.

Profiling relied on immunoSEQ multiplex PCR, and the TCRdb table lists in-frame clones only, not all of them. The repertoire holds some 89,000 clones, with roughly 87% as singletons. This CDR3 is 14 amino acids long. V shed 4 bases and J 3 bases; nucleotides not matched to a gene: 5. The V gene's germline CDR1 is SGHAT and CDR2 FQDESV (reference sequence). The sample comprised peripheral blood. This receptor was obtained from a man aged 50-60 years with acute or convalescent COVID-19. The chain carries TRBV11-1 and TRBJ2-7; 8 bases match TRBD1. The CDR3 DNA is TGTGCCAGCAGCTCCGGACAGGGAGGCTACGAGCAGTACTTC. It codes for CASSSGQGGYEQYF.